This TCR beta chain is from a study of spatial heterogeneity in lung cancer. Turning to the study itself: A total of fewer than 80 untreated early-stage non-small cell lung cancer patients served as donors. Study-wide results and limits: Ubiquitous expanded tumor TCRs showed up in blood more at resection than follow-up.

TCR cDNA molecules each had a unique molecular identifier. TCRdb reanalysed the 5' RACE reads using MiXCR and keeps one entry per CDR3 protein. Counted here are over 45,000 distinct CDR3 sequences, roughly 10% occurring once; the ten biggest clones make up about 30%. This clonotype came up many times. The target antigen is unknown. Trimming left V 1 base short and J 0 bases short, with 10 bases between. The germline gives CDR1 LNHNV, CDR2 YYDKDF (reference sequence). This CDR3 is built from 16 residues. Regarding time point: blood at routine non-recurrence follow-up after resection. Material for sequencing was whole RNA from tumor, nontumor lung or frozen PBMC, left unsorted.

J is TRBJ2-4 and V is TRBV15, with D perhaps matching TRBD2 (5 bases). The receptor's source is a male donor with early-stage non-small cell lung cancer. Sequencing used PBMCs, obtained at follow-up. The CDR3, as DNA: TGTGCCACCAGCAGAGGGGAGACGCAAGCCAAAAACATTCAGTACTTC. Its translation is CATSRGETQAKNIQYF.